A single sample is the source of the 28 T cell receptor beta chains below, sequenced in a study of shared clonotypes between healthy human individuals. The repertoire was sequenced with immunoSEQ multiplex PCR; TCRdb's copy has only in-frame clones and lacks some. In the table there are about 2 million clones, 85% to 95% of which are singletons. The specimen was naive CD4+ T cells sorted from blood. Indicated subset: CD45RA+ positively selected. These receptors were collected from a man aged 18-30 years in good health.

The chain joins TRBV6-4 to TRBJ2-1; D not certain. Germline V gene lookup returns CDR1 MRHNA and CDR2 SNTAGT. V lost 3 bases to trimming and J lost 6 bases, with 6 bases between them. The length of the CDR3 is 12 residues. In nucleotides, the CDR3 is TGTGCCAGCAGTGATGAGACCAATGAGCAGTTCTTC. Its protein is CASSDETNEQFF.

This chain joins TRBV19 and TRBJ2-1; a weak D match, TRBD2 (5 bases). Germline V gene lookup returns CDR1 LNHDA and CDR2 SQIVND (reference sequence). Trimming cost V 5 bases and J 9 bases, with 8 bases left between them. The CDR3 sequence is 11 residues long. CDR3 protein: CASSASGEQFF. The CDR3, as DNA: TGTGCCAGTAGTGCCAGCGGTGAGCAGTTCTTC.

The chain links TRBV5-1 to TRBJ2-7, with TRBD2 matching over 8 bases. J was trimmed by 4 bases and V by 6 bases; bases with no gene match: 9. The CDR3 runs to 14 residues. Per the germline V gene, CDR1 is SGHRS and CDR2 is YFSETQ. This CDR3 reads CASNIAGGTYEQYF. In DNA form, the CDR3 reads TGCGCCAGCAACATCGCGGGGGGCACTTACGAGCAGTACTTC.

This sequence joins TRBV5-4 and TRBJ1-6; D gene uncertain. The germline V gene has CDR1 SGHNT and CDR2 YYREEE (reference sequence). The CDR3 is 13 amino acids. Trimming pared 4 bases from V and 12 bases from J, leaving 14 bases between. The CDR3 DNA is TGTGCCAGCAGCCCCGGGCCCATAAAACCCCTCCACTTT. The encoded protein is CASSPGPIKPLHF. The variable domain in full, with the rest retrieved from reference TRBV5-4 and TRBJ1-6, is ETGVTQSPTHLIKTRGQQVTLRCSSQSGHNTVSWYQQALGQGPQFIFQYYREEENGRGNFPPRFSGLQFPNYSSELNVNALELDDSALYLCASSPGPIKPLHFGNGTRLTVT.

To note about this clone: Additional DNA sequences in this sample encode the identical CDR3. The CDR3 DNA follows: TGCGCCAGCAGCTCCGGACGGATACAAGAGACCCAGTACTTC. Its protein product is CASSSGRIQETQYF. The chain uses TRBV5-1 and TRBJ2-5, with no clear D. V lost 3 bases, J lost 2 bases, and 11 bases lay in between. Germline V gene lookup returns CDR1 SGHRS and CDR2 YFSETQ. The CDR3 sequence is 14 residues long. Supplemented by reference TRBV5-1 and TRBJ2-5, the full variable domain reads KAGVTQTPRYLIKTRGQQVTLSCSPISGHRSVSWYQQTPGQGLQFLFEYFSETQRNKGNFPGRFSGRQFSNSRSEMNVSTLELGDSALYLCASSSGRIQETQYFGPGTRLLVL.

The chain links TRBV30 to TRBJ2-5, with 13 bases lining up with TRBD2. CDR3 length: 15 amino acids. Trimming cost V 4 bases and J 1 base; bases outside gene matches: 3. From germline, CDR1 is GTSNPN and CDR2 SVGIG (reference sequence). CDR3 DNA sequence: TGTGCCTGGACCCGGACTAGCGGGGGCCAAGAGACCCAGTACTTC. Its protein product is CAWTRTSGGQETQYF.

The chain joins TRBV6-1 to TRBJ2-7, with D perhaps matching TRBD1 (5 bases). Per the germline V gene, CDR1 is MNHNS and CDR2 is SASEGT. The germline V and J ends were trimmed by 3 bases and 4 bases, with 13 bases remaining between them. The CDR3 has 14 residues. The CDR3 region is CASSEGQQPYEQYF. The CDR3 region has the DNA TGTGCCAGCAGTGAGGGGCAGCAACCATACGAGCAGTACTTC.

The chain carries TRBV5-1 and TRBJ2-5; 11 bases line up with TRBD2. V dropped 4 bases and J dropped 8; count of bases not matched to a gene: 16. Per germline, CDR1 SGHRS and CDR2 YFSETQ. The CDR3 is made up of 17 amino acids. CDR3 sequence: CASSPLAGSGGGRTQYF. The DNA of the CDR3 is TGCGCCAGCAGCCCTCTCGCCGGTAGCGGGGGGGGCCGTACCCAGTACTTC.

With respect to this clone: Other DNA sequences within the sample encode an identical CDR3. The chain recombines TRBV27 with TRBJ1-2; perhaps TRBD1 as D (6 bases). The V and J ends lost 4 bases and 5 bases respectively, with 8 bases between them. The CDR3 is made up of 12 amino acids. The germline CDR1 and CDR2 sequences are MNHEY and SMNVEV (reference sequence). The DNA for the CDR3 is TGTGCCAGCAGTTCGCAGGGGTATGGCTACACCTTC. This translates into CASSSQGYGYTF.

The chain couples TRBV9 to TRBJ1-3; no firm D call. The germline V gene encodes CDR1 SGDLS and CDR2 YYNGEE. CDR3 length: 17 residues. V was clipped by 0 bases and J by 0 bases, with 13 bases between them. The CDR3 protein is CASSVDPPLDSGNTIYF. Written as DNA, the CDR3 is TGTGCCAGCAGCGTAGACCCACCCTTGGACTCTGGAAACACCATATATTTT.

The chain carries TRBV7-3 and TRBJ2-2; 12 nucleotides align to TRBD1. With 5 bases clipped from V and 4 bases from J, the junction kept 5 bases outside the gene matches. The CDR3 is made up of 16 amino acids. Germline-derived CDR1 and CDR2 are SGHTA and FQGTGA. The CDR3 region has the DNA TGTGCCAGCAGCCCCGGGACAGGGGGCGGCACCGGGGAGCTGTTTTTT. Protein product: CASSPGTGGGTGELFF.

The chain employs TRBV4-1 and TRBJ2-5; D assignment may be TRBD1 or TRBD2 (6 bases each). CDR3 length equals 15 residues. The germline V and J ends were trimmed by 4 bases and 1 base, with 13 bases remaining between them. From germline, CDR1 is MGHRA and CDR2 YSYEKL. The CDR3 sequence: CASSPEGGIQETQYF. In DNA, the CDR3 is TGCGCCAGCAGCCCCGAGGGGGGAATCCAAGAGACCCAGTACTTC.

This sequence joins TRBV10-3 and TRBJ1-1; D is uncertain. CDR3 length equals 15 residues. The germline V gene encodes CDR1 ENHRY and CDR2 SYGVKD. V was cut by 0 bases and J by 1 base, with 9 bases left in between. DNA of the CDR3: TGTGCCATCAGTGAGTCAGTCAGCCAGAACACTGAAGCTTTCTTT. Protein: CAISESVSQNTEAFF.

The genes are TRBV9 and TRBJ2-3; TRBD2 matches at 9 bases. The V gene end was trimmed by 4 bases and the J gene end by 4 bases; junction bases not matched to a gene: 4. The CDR3 sequence is 14 residues long. Germline CDR1 is SGDLS and CDR2 is YYNGEE. The CDR3 loop reads CASSTGTSPDTQYF. In DNA, the CDR3 is TGTGCCAGCAGCACAGGGACTAGCCCAGATACGCAGTATTTT.

V is TRBV27 and J is TRBJ1-5; TRBD1 aligns across 7 bases. The V gene's germline CDR1 is MNHEY and CDR2 SMNVEV (reference sequence). The V segment lost 2 bases and the J segment 4 bases; nucleotides outside the gene matches: 5. This CDR3 spans 15 amino acids. The CDR3 is CASSLRGQLNQPQHF. DNA for the CDR3: TGTGCCAGCAGTTTACGGGGACAGCTTAATCAGCCCCAGCATTTT.

The J gene is TRBJ1-2, the V gene TRBV7-9; TRBD1 matches at 8 bases. V was pared by 5 bases and J by 8 bases, with 7 bases of the junction left unmatched. CDR1 and CDR2 (germline): SEHNR, FQNEAQ (reference sequence). This CDR3 spans 13 amino acids. The CDR3 reads CASSHGQGQGYTF. DNA for the CDR3: TGTGCCAGCAGCCACGGACAGGGACAAGGCTACACCTTC.

The V and J genes are TRBV9 and TRBJ1-1, with D possibly being TRBD1 (6 bases). The V and J ends lost 0 bases and 0 bases respectively, with 15 bases between them. Germline V gives CDR1 SGDLS, CDR2 YYNGEE. This CDR3 contains 17 residues. The CDR3 coding sequence is TGTGCCAGCAGCGTAGACCCGACAGGCGGATTGAACACTGAAGCTTTCTTT. Amino acids: CASSVDPTGGLNTEAFF.

The chain employs TRBV4-3 and TRBJ2-3; 7 bases map to TRBD2. Germline CDR1 LGHNA, CDR2 YSLEER. J gave up 2 bases and V 4 bases, and 9 bases lay outside the gene matches. The CDR3 has 16 amino acids. CDR3 DNA sequence: TGCGCCAGCAGCCTGGAGGGGACTACCCCCACAGATACGCAGTATTTT. It encodes CASSLEGTTPTDTQYF.

The chain couples TRBV4-3 to TRBJ1-2, with D possibly matching TRBD1 (5 bases). The CDR3 runs to 17 residues. The V gene's germline CDR1 is LGHNA and CDR2 YSLEER. V was pared by 5 bases and J by 0 bases, with 19 bases between. The DNA for the CDR3 is TGCGCCAGCAGCTCAAGCCCCGCGGGGGAGGCTAACTATGGCTACACCTTC. This codes for CASSSSPAGEANYGYTF.

The chain links TRBV2 to TRBJ1-1, with D possibly being TRBD1 (6 bases). The germline V gene has CDR1 SNHLY and CDR2 FYNNEI. The CDR3 contains 15 residues. V was shortened by 4 bases and J by 1 base, with 13 bases between the two germline ends. CDR3 loop: CASSATGNGNTEAFF. CDR3 bases: TGTGCCAGCAGTGCAACAGGGAACGGGAACACTGAAGCTTTCTTT.

This clone came up once. The chain combines TRBV29-1 with TRBJ2-7; 8 nucleotides agree with TRBD1. The junction had 8 bases not matched to a gene; V was cut back by 5 bases and J by 5 bases. Germline V CDR1 and CDR2: SQVTM, ANQGSEA. The CDR3 is 13 residues long. CDR3 sequence (DNA): TGCAGCGTTAAATTGGACAGGGTCAACGAGCAGTACTTC. It specifies CSVKLDRVNEQYF.

The chain employs TRBV7-9 and TRBJ2-5; D is unresolved. Germline-derived CDR1 and CDR2 are SEHNR and FQNEAQ (reference sequence). This CDR3 is 13 amino acids long. Trimming removed 1 base from V and 2 bases from J, with 5 bases in between. The CDR3 nucleotides are TGTGCCAGCAGCTTAGGTCGGCAAGAGACCCAGTACTTC. It specifies CASSLGRQETQYF.

This chain uses TRBV7-2 with TRBJ2-5; D uncertain. In germline, CDR1 is SGHTA, CDR2 FQGNSA. There are 13 residues in the CDR3. Trimming took 5 bases from V and 3 from J, leaving 10 bases between them. The DNA for the CDR3 is TGTGCCAGCAGCCGATCTACGGAAGAGACCCAGTACTTC. Its translation is CASSRSTEETQYF. The whole variable domain, remainder taken from reference TRBV7-2 and TRBJ2-5, is GAGVSQSPSNKVTEKGKDVELRCDPISGHTALYWYRQSLGQGLEFLIYFQGNSAPDKSGLPSDRFSAERTGGSVSTLTIQRTQQEDSAVYLCASSRSTEETQYFGPGTRLLVL.

The chain combines TRBV19 with TRBJ1-3, with D possibly TRBD1 on 5 matching bases. The germline V and J ends were trimmed by 5 bases and 7 bases, with 15 bases remaining between them. The CDR3 is 14 amino acids. Germline-derived CDR1 and CDR2 are LNHDA and SQIVND (reference sequence). CDR3 residues: CASSLSDTANTIYF. CDR3 nucleotides: TGTGCCAGTAGTCTCTCGGACACCGCCAACACCATATATTTT.

Turning to this clone: Germline and junction disagree at one end, which may indicate a read error. This chain uses TRBV18 with TRBJ1-2; the match to TRBD1 covers 9 bases. The length of the CDR3 is 11 residues. Germline V gene lookup returns CDR1 KGHSH and CDR2 LQKENI. The CDR3 DNA follows: TGTGCCAGCTCACCGGACAGGGGTCACTCCTTC. Its translation is CASSPDRGHSF.

Of note for this clone: This sample also contains other DNA sequences that code for the same CDR3. The V gene is TRBV5-1, the J gene TRBJ2-5, with TRBD2 matching over 9 bases. The germline CDR1 and CDR2 sequences are SGHRS and YFSETQ. J lost 5 bases, V lost 5 bases, and 7 bases had no gene match. The CDR3 is 14 residues long. CDR3 loop: CASSSTSGGETQYF. As DNA, the CDR3 is TGCGCCAGCAGTTCGACTAGCGGCGGGGAGACCCAGTACTTC.

The chain couples TRBV30 to TRBJ2-7; no clear D. V dropped 0 bases and J dropped 0 bases, with 12 bases sitting between them. The CDR3 has 15 amino acids. CDR1 is GTSNPN and CDR2 is SVGIG in the germline V gene (reference sequence). CDR3 sequence: CAWSVPGETSYEQYF. The CDR3 DNA reads TGTGCCTGGAGTGTCCCAGGAGAAACCTCCTACGAGCAGTACTTC.

The DNA for the CDR3 is TGTGCCAGCAGCTCCAGGGGTTTAGGGGGAAACACCATATATTTT. It translates to CASSSRGLGGNTIYF. The V and J genes are TRBV28 and TRBJ1-3, with D maybe TRBD1 (6 bases). The CDR3 runs to 15 residues. Germline assignment: CDR1 MDHEN and CDR2 SYDVKM. Trimming took off 6 bases at V and 4 bases at J, with 16 bases between the two ends.